The clone carrying this T cell receptor (beta chain) was counted a single time. V shed 4 bases, J shed 3 bases, and the junction held 8 bases outside the gene matches. The germline V gene has CDR1 LNHDA and CDR2 SQIVND (reference sequence). The CDR3 totals 15 residues. These data come from a study of blood T cell repertoires in COVID-19. Turning to the study itself: Some COVID-19 samples were acute and others convalescent; all came from the United States, Italy and Spain. T cells, B-cell-depleted T cells, or PBMCs supplied cDNA or gDNA.

Under the authors' procedure: Amplification from reference gene primers served as the basis for estimated nucleated cell counts. TCRdb's copy holds only in-frame clones and misses some; the assay was immunoSEQ multiplex PCR. The DNA was the basis for D and trimming; V, J and clone size are from that table. The sample comprises approximately 240,000 clones, 70% to 90% of which are singletons, and 2% to 2.5% rests with the top ten. Material: peripheral blood. This receptor was obtained from a woman aged 40 to 49 who had recovered from COVID-19. The V and J genes are TRBV19 and TRBJ2-5, with 7 positions matching TRBD2. CDR3 sequence (DNA): TGTGCCAGTAGTACCGGGGGGAGATCGGAAGAGACCCAGTACTTC. It specifies CASSTGGRSEETQYF.